These 5 T cell receptor beta chains were sequenced from one sample in a study of T-cell reconstitution after alpha-beta-depleted transplantation in children. TCRbeta library construction was performed incorporating unique molecular identifiers. TCRdb independently ran MiXCR on the PCR reads; one entry per CDR3 protein. The sample has roughly 200,000 distinct CDR3 sequences, less than 8% seen once. The sequenced sample was PBMCs from the stem cell graft donor, obtained from the stem cell graft. These receptors originate from a human donor who donated a stem cell graft to a child with Wiskott-Aldrich syndrome.

There are a few counts of this clonotype. V gene TRBV7-9 combines with J gene TRBJ2-3; D might be TRBD2 (6 bases). CDR1 is SEHNR and CDR2 is FQNEAQ in the germline V gene (reference sequence). Trimming stripped 6 bases from V and 4 bases from J, with 14 bases between. There are 14 residues in the CDR3. CDR3 in DNA: TGTGCCAGCAGATCGCCGGGGGTCGCAGATACGCAGTATTTT. Amino acids: CASRSPGVADTQYF.

This clonotype was counted at least ten times. The chain couples TRBV20-1 to TRBJ1-5; 8 bases line up with TRBD1. The V gene end was trimmed by 3 bases and the J gene end by 6 bases; junction bases not matched to a gene: 7. CDR3 length: 14 residues. CDR1 and CDR2 from the germline V gene are DFQATT and SNEGSKA (reference sequence). The CDR3 bases are TGCAGTGCTAGGGGCAGGGGGCTGGGTCAGCCCCAGCATTTT. This codes for CSARGRGLGQPQHF.

Many counts were recorded for this clonotype. CDR3 coding DNA: TGTGCCACCAGTGACCGTGGACAAGGCGGCTATGGCTACACCTTC. Protein product: CATSDRGQGGYGYTF. The rearrangement links TRBV24-1 to TRBJ1-2, with TRBD1 as a possible D gene (5 bases). The CDR3 is 15 residues long. V lost 4 bases and J 4 bases, leaving 15 bases between the germline ends. Germline V gene sequence: CDR1 KGHDR, CDR2 SFDVKD.

This clonotype was observed a handful of times. The rearrangement uses TRBV7-2 and TRBJ1-5; 11 bases are shared with TRBD1. CDR1 and CDR2 (germline): SGHTA, FQGNSA. CDR3 size: 12 residues. This CDR3 is CATGQGEQPQHF. The CDR3 nucleotides read TGTGCTACGGGACAGGGGGAACAGCCCCAGCATTTT.

This clonotype occurred many times. The V call is TRBV29-1, the J call TRBJ2-1, with D perhaps being TRBD1 or TRBD2 (5 bases each). V lost 6 bases and J lost 7, with 10 bases in between. CDR1 is SQVTM and CDR2 is ANQGSEA in the germline V gene. CDR3 length equals 11 residues. The CDR3 region is CSVGPGNEQFF. As DNA, the CDR3 is TGCAGCGTGGGACCAGGGAATGAGCAGTTCTTC.